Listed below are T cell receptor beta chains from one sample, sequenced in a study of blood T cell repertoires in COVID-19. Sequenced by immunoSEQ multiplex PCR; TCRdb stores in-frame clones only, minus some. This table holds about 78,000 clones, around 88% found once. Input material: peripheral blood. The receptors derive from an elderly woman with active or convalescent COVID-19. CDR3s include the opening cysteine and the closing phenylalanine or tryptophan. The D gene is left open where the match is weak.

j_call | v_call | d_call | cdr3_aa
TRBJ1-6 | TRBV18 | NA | CASSPGGGGARSPLHF
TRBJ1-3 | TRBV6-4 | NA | CASSGPPYRLSGNTIYF
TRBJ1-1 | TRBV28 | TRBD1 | CASSSATGGKTEAFF
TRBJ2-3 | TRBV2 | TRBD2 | CASRLAGGRTDTQYF
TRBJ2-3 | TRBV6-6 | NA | CASGGSTDTQYF
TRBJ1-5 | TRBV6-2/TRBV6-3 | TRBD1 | CASSFRGGSQPQHF
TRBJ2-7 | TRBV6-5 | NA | CASSRTLSSYEQYF
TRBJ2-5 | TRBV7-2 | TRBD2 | CASSPPGGRGETQYF
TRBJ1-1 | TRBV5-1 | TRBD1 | CASSRAGGTNTEAFF
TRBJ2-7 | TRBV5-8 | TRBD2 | CASSSTSGYEQYF
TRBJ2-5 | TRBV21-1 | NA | CASSKVRYRGETQYF
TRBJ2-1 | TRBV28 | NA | CASRLGGGNEQFF
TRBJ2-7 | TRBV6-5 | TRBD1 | CASSPQPGQPYEQYF
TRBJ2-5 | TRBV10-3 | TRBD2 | CATRGGGAAETQYF
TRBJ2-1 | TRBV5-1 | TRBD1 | CASSPGQGYSNEQFF
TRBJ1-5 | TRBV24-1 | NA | CATSDSGEGNNQPQHF
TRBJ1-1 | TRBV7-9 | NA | CASSTQTANTEAFF
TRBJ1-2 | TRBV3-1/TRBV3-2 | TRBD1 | CASSHRTGEGGYTF
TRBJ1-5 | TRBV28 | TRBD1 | CASRPGGQPQPQHF
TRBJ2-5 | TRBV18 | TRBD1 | CASSPSGRTGGAKTQYF